The entry that follows covers one T cell receptor (beta chain) sequence. The data derive from a study of blood T cell repertoires in COVID-19. The table came from immunoSEQ multiplex PCR; TCRdb's copy has only in-frame clones and leaves some out. The sample shows about 480,000 clones, roughly nine tenths of them seen only once. The CDR3 loop spans 13 amino acids. Trimming cost V 0 bases and J 9 bases, with 9 bases left between them. Those enrolled in Seattle joined during active infection and were followed longitudinally afterward. This clonotype originated in a man between 18 and 35 years old with COVID-19, enrolled during active disease. The sequenced material came from peripheral blood. This chain uses TRBV12-3 or TRBV12-4 with TRBJ2-1; tentatively, D is TRBD2 (5 bases). CDR3 DNA sequence: TGTGCCAGCAGTTTAGCGAACGGAGGTGAGCAGTTCTTC. This gives the protein CASSLANGGEQFF.